These 11 T cell receptor beta chains share one sample of origin, sequenced in a study of monozygotic twins with inflammatory bowel disease. For each CDR3 protein, TCRdb gives one entry from its re-call of the 5' RACE reads, without DNA. Here the sample table reports a few hundred thousand distinct CDR3 sequences. The sequencing input was blood. The receptors were gathered from a human donor with ulcerative colitis or Crohn's disease, or a healthy co-twin of an affected twin (not recorded which).

The rearrangement uses TRBV20-1 and TRBJ2-5; there is no DNA to check the TCRdb D call of TRBD1. Per the germline V gene, CDR1 is DFQATT and CDR2 is SNEGSKA (reference sequence). CDR3 length: 14 residues. This chain's CDR3 is CSARKGTTQETQYF.

V and J are TRBV27 and TRBJ2-2. CDR3 length: 14 amino acids. The germline V gene has CDR1 MNHEY and CDR2 SMNVEV (reference sequence). CDR3 in amino acids: CASSLGAKGGELFF.

The chain is built from TRBV27 and TRBJ2-5; TCRdb picks TRBD1, but there is no DNA to check that call. The germline V gene has CDR1 MNHEY and CDR2 SMNVEV (reference sequence). CDR3 length equals 19 residues. The CDR3 spells CASSLSNPMTVRRQETQYF.

J is TRBJ1-1 and V is TRBV29-1; the D call from TCRdb, TRBD1, cannot be confirmed without DNA. Germline CDR1 is SQVTM and CDR2 is ANQGSEA. The CDR3 spans 13 residues. The CDR3 is CSVASWGAGEAFF.

The rearrangement links TRBV4-1 to TRBJ2-7; TCRdb selects TRBD2, and the lack of DNA leaves this call unchecked. Germline V gene lookup returns CDR1 MGHRA and CDR2 YSYEKL. This CDR3 comprises 16 residues. CDR3 residues: CASSQEGTAIPYEQYF.

The J gene is TRBJ1-6, the V gene TRBV3-1; the TCRdb call, TRBD1, lacks DNA for checking. Germline values: CDR1 LGHDT, CDR2 YNNKEL (reference sequence). The length of the CDR3 is 14 residues. CDR3 residues: CASSPGQHNSPLHF.

The chain has TRBV5-1 and TRBJ1-5; absent DNA, TCRdb's TRBD1 call cannot be checked. This CDR3 contains 15 residues. Germline CDR1 and CDR2: SGHRS and YFSETQ. This CDR3 reads CASSLAGHINQPQHF.

This rearrangement joins TRBV7-2 to TRBJ2-3; no DNA is available, so the TRBD2 call from TCRdb remains unchecked. The germline V gene encodes CDR1 SGHTA and CDR2 FQGNSA. This CDR3 has 16 amino acids. CDR3: CASRSGSGLSTDTQYF. Complete variable domain (other parts from reference TRBV7-2 and TRBJ2-3): GAGVSQSPSNKVTEKGKDVELRCDPISGHTALYWYRQSLGQGLEFLIYFQGNSAPDKSGLPSDRFSAERTGGSVSTLTIQRTQQEDSAVYLCASRSGSGLSTDTQYFGPGTRLTVL.

The chain links TRBV20-1 to TRBJ2-3; TCRdb names TRBD2, which stays unverified in the absence of DNA. Germline-derived CDR1 and CDR2 are DFQATT and SNEGSKA (reference sequence). This CDR3 has 15 residues. The CDR3 loop is CSASVTSGRGRTQYF.

The CDR3 loop is CASSLQQGLFWETQYF. This chain joins TRBV5-1 and TRBJ2-5; there is no DNA to check the TCRdb D call of TRBD1. The CDR3 consists of 16 residues. The germline V gene encodes CDR1 SGHRS and CDR2 YFSETQ.

This rearrangement joins TRBV5-1 to TRBJ2-7; the TCRdb D gene call, TRBD1, has no DNA to confirm it. The CDR3 loop spans 13 amino acids. Germline CDR1 is SGHRS and CDR2 is YFSETQ. CDR3 residues: CASSQTGSYEQYF.